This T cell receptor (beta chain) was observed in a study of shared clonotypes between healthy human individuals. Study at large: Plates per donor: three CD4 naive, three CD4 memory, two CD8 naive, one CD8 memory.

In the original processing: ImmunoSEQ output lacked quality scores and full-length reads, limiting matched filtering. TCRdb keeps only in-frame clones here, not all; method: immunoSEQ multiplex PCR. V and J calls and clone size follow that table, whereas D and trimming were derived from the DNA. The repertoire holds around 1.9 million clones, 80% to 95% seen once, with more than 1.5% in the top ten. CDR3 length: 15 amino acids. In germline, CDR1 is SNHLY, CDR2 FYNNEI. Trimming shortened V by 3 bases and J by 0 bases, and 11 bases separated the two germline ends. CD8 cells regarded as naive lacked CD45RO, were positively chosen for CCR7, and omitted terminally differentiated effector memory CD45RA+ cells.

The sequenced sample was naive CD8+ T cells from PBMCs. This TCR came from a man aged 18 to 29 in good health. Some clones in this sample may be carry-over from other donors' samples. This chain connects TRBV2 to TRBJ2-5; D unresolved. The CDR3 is CASSDLYDNQETQYF. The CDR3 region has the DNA TGTGCCAGCAGTGATTTGTATGACAACCAAGAGACCCAGTACTTC.